This T cell receptor (beta chain) was identified during a study of T cells after yellow fever vaccination. In the study overall: When fractions had low cell numbers, they were prepared with SMART-Seq v4 Ultra Low Input.

MiXCR, run by TCRdb on the 5' RACE reads, gives a single entry per CDR3 protein. The table shows some 320,000 distinct CDR3 sequences, with about 10% occurring only once. This clonotype was observed a few times. Antigen: not known. General study results and limits: Repertoires sorted by FACS could include abundant clonotypes that are contaminants from the bulk population.

This specimen consisted of CD4+ T cells sorted from PBMCs, obtained 45 days after the yellow fever booster vaccination. This clonotype was obtained from a man between 18 and 29 years old who received the YFV17D yellow fever vaccine.

In DNA form, the CDR3 reads TGTGCCAGCAGCCCCCCCACGACAGCTACAACTAATGAAAAACTGTTTTTT. Its translation is CASSPPTTATTNEKLFF. V is TRBV7-8 and J is TRBJ1-4, with a weak D call TRBD1 (5 bases). This CDR3 contains 17 residues. The germline gives CDR1 SGHVS, CDR2 FQNEAQ. Trimming removed 5 bases at V and 0 bases at J, with 16 bases between.